A selection of T cell receptor beta chains follows, all from one sample in a study of cytomegalovirus exposure and HLA in healthy donors. Produced via immunoSEQ multiplex PCR; TCRdb's table is partial and in-frame only. This table has 200,000 to 300,000 clones, roughly 87% appearing once. Sequenced input: PBMCs. The source is a man between 18 and 29 years old in good health and CMV-seropositive. Both conserved end residues are part of each CDR3. D genes are given only for firm matches.

v_call	d_call	j_call	cdr3_aa
TRBV4-1	.	TRBJ1-5	CASSQEARSNQPQHF
TRBV6-5	TRBD2	TRBJ2-1	CASSRTSGDNEQFF
TRBV30	.	TRBJ2-6	CAWNRVAGANVLTF
TRBV4-2	.	TRBJ1-2	CASSQARGPGQGYTF
TRBV18	TRBD1	TRBJ1-2	CASSPDREKVGYTF
TRBV7-2	TRBD1	TRBJ2-1	CASREGQSSYNEQFF
TRBV6-5	TRBD2	TRBJ2-2	CASSYSGSSAGELFF
TRBV25-1	TRBD1	TRBJ1-5	CASRNPGQAKFGNQPQHF
TRBV14	.	TRBJ1-2	CASSRELNYGYTF
TRBV4-2	.	TRBJ2-4	CASSQEQGRLAKNIQYF
TRBV10-3	TRBD2	TRBJ2-1	CAISESGLATVDEQFF
TRBV15	TRBD1	TRBJ2-7	CATSRDPGRGHEQYF
TRBV20-1	.	TRBJ1-1	CSAPEVAEAFF
TRBV19	.	TRBJ2-7	CASSYAPSYEQYF
TRBV9	.	TRBJ2-5	CASSVAGRETQYF
TRBV30	.	TRBJ1-1	CAWSVGGITEAFF
TRBV10-2	TRBD2	TRBJ2-5	CASRTSGSRETQYF
TRBV10-3	.	TRBJ2-6	CATSLGAGANVLTF
TRBV7-2	.	TRBJ2-1	CASSQAAGQEQFF
TRBV7-9	.	TRBJ2-6	CASSPGAGFHSGANVLTF
TRBV10-2	TRBD2	TRBJ2-5	CASKYRLAGETQYF
TRBV7-8	.	TRBJ1-1	CASSLARRAEAFF
TRBV18	.	TRBJ1-2	CASSATGRDGYTF
TRBV11-2	.	TRBJ2-7	CASSLGVYEQYF
TRBV15	.	TRBJ2-1	CATSRDPRAYNEQFF
TRBV9	.	TRBJ1-2	CASSVSVGNYGYTF
TRBV6-1	TRBD2	TRBJ2-3	CASRPGLATDTQYF
TRBV5-1	.	TRBJ1-2	CASSLVGDIGYGYTF
TRBV2	TRBD1	TRBJ2-3	CASRATGGLPDTQYF
TRBV30	.	TRBJ2-1	CAWSRGPYNEQFF
TRBV6-1	.	TRBJ2-7	CASSLSGNYEQYF
TRBV27	TRBD2	TRBJ2-1	CASSLSPLAGGIEQFF
TRBV29-1	TRBD1	TRBJ2-3	CSVGQGASSTDTQYF
TRBV7-2	TRBD2	TRBJ2-7	CASSRQVAGSEQYF
TRBV5-1	.	TRBJ2-3	CASSLAAGFSDTQYF
TRBV7-9	TRBD2	TRBJ2-7	CASSPRTSGRAAEQYF
TRBV6-1	TRBD1	TRBJ1-1	CASSGQGVGLVNTEAFF
TRBV27	TRBD2	TRBJ2-3	CASSFSGGRALDTQYF
TRBV20-1	.	TRBJ1-1	CMRKWDTEAFF
TRBV5-1	.	TRBJ2-1	CASSLDGITYNEQFF
TRBV27	.	TRBJ2-7	CASSLAIGRGREQYF
TRBV28	.	TRBJ1-5	CASRGGINQPQHF
TRBV6-5	TRBD1	TRBJ2-7	CASSYSIVQGSYEQYF
TRBV5-6	.	TRBJ2-6	CASSLWWQGLSGANVLTF
TRBV15	.	TRBJ2-7	CATSIGISETYEQYF
TRBV7-6	.	TRBJ2-1	CASSLWELGNEQFF
TRBV9	TRBD2	TRBJ2-7	CASSGRASGKGEQYF